Listed below are T cell receptor beta chains from one sample, sequenced in a study of CDR3 diversity in severe acne. TCRdb processed the PCR reads anew with MiXCR; each CDR3 protein has one entry. This table holds roughly 100,000 distinct CDR3 sequences, approximately 47% found once. Source material: blood. The origin of the receptors is a male donor with acne. The CDR3 runs from the conserved cysteine through the conserved F or W. Fields, in order: D gene, J gene, clone size, V gene, CDR3 DNA, CDR3 protein. D genes are given only for firm matches. Not every row has a clone size; where given, it reads once, few, many or a size class.

TRBD2,TRBJ2-7,many,TRBV9,TGTGCCAGCAGCGTAGGGGAGGGTCTGCACGAGCAGTACTTC,CASSVGEGLHEQYF
-,TRBJ1-1,many,TRBV7-8,TGTGCCAGCAGCTTAGTGTCCAGGCAGAACACTGAAGCTTTCTTT,CASSLVSRQNTEAFF
-,TRBJ2-6,-,TRBV10-3,TGTGCCATCAGTGAGTCACTAGCTGGGGCTGGGGCCAACGTCCTGACTTTC,CAISESLAGAGANVLTF
-,TRBJ1-4,many,TRBV12-3/TRBV12-4,TGTGCCAGCAGTAAGGACACGCGTGGTGAAAAACTGTTTTTT,CASSKDTRGEKLFF
-,TRBJ2-5,-,TRBV6-6,TGTGCCAGTCGGCGAAAAGAGACCCAGTACTTC,CASRRKETQYF
-,TRBJ2-3,many,TRBV12-3/TRBV12-4,TGTGCCAGCAGTCCCCAAGGCCCTGGTACAGATACGCAGTATTTT,CASSPQGPGTDTQYF
-,TRBJ2-3,-,TRBV7-3,TGTGCCAGCAGCTTGGGATGGACAGATACGCAGTATTTT,CASSLGWTDTQYF
-,TRBJ1-1,few,TRBV2,TGTGCCAGCAGTGAAACTGGGTTCGCTTTCTTT,CASSETGFAFF
-,TRBJ2-3,-,TRBV30,TGTGCCTGGAGTGTACACGGGGCTGGCTCGTATTTT,CAWSVHGAGSYF
-,TRBJ1-6,-,TRBV10-3,TGTGCCATCAGTGAGTCAGGGGTAGGGTCACCCCTCCACTTT,CAISESGVGSPLHF
TRBD1,TRBJ2-5,many,TRBV19,TGTGCCAGTAGTCAGGGGGACGTTTGGGCTAAAGAGACCCAGTACTTC,CASSQGDVWAKETQYF
-,TRBJ1-1,-,TRBV29-1,TGCAGCGTTGGGGGGACAAGCGAAGCTTTCTTT,CSVGGTSEAFF
-,TRBJ2-3,-,TRBV11-1,TGTGCCAGCAGCCCGGGGGCAGGGACCACAGATACGCAGTATTTT,CASSPGAGTTDTQYF
-,TRBJ1-5,many,TRBV19,TGTGCCAGTAGTATAGGACAGAATGATCAGCCCCAGCATTTT,CASSIGQNDQPQHF
-,TRBJ2-7,medium-sized,TRBV5-1,TGCGCCAGCAGCCCAGGGACGGACTCCTACGAGCAGTACTTC,CASSPGTDSYEQYF
TRBD1,TRBJ2-7,-,TRBV20-1,TGCAGTGGGGGACAGGACCGCAGCTACGAGCAGTACTTC,CSGGQDRSYEQYF
-,TRBJ1-2,many,TRBV15,TGTGCCACCAGCAGGGGGGTACAGGGAACGAGAATGGGAAACTATGGCTACACCTTC,CATSRGVQGTRMGNYGYTF
-,TRBJ2-1,-,TRBV10-3,TGTGCCATCAGTGAGTCGTCGCCGAAAGGTGAGCAGTTCTTC,CAISESSPKGEQFF
-,TRBJ2-7,medium-sized,TRBV20-1,TGCAGTGCTACCCCACACTACGAGCAGTACTTC,CSATPHYEQYF
TRBD2,TRBJ2-7,-,TRBV7-2,TGTGCCAGCAGTTCGGGGGGGGCAAACGAGCAGTACTTC,CASSSGGANEQYF
TRBD1,TRBJ2-5,many,TRBV5-8,TGTGCCAGCGGCACCAAACCGACAGGGTTCCAAGAGACCCAGTACTTC,CASGTKPTGFQETQYF
TRBD1,TRBJ2-2,-,TRBV6-2/TRBV6-3,TGTGCCAGCAGTACAGGGACAGGAGTTATCGGGGAGCTGTTTTTT,CASSTGTGVIGELFF
-,TRBJ1-1,many,TRBV12-3/TRBV12-4,TGTGCCAGCAGTTTGTCGGTGAACACTGAAGCTTTCTTT,CASSLSVNTEAFF
TRBD2,TRBJ2-7,many,TRBV20-1,TGCAGTGCTAGAGATGTAACTAGCGGGAGCGACGAGCAGTACTTC,CSARDVTSGSDEQYF
TRBD2,TRBJ2-5,-,TRBV7-8,TGTGCCAGCAGCGAGGGACTAGCGGGGCTCCAAGAGACCCAGTACTTC,CASSEGLAGLQETQYF